Ten or more counts support the clone carrying this T cell receptor (beta chain). Its antigen is undetermined. The data are from a study of T cells in Graves' hyperthyroidism and ophthalmopathy. Study background: Peripheral blood was secured at the point of initial diagnosis, before any treatment.

V was pared by 4 bases and J by 7 bases, with 19 bases between. This CDR3 has 15 amino acids. From germline, CDR1 is LGHDT and CDR2 YNNKEL (reference sequence). TCR beta CDR3 sequences were amplified from RNA transcripts. HTBI primers were used for first-round RT-PCR of the TCR CDR3. TCRdb called the multiplex PCR reads again in MiXCR, with one record for every CDR3 protein. The sample contains about 360,000 distinct CDR3 sequences, around 14% of which appear only once. The study's findings and limits: Most thyroid clonotypes expanded above 0.001 appeared in blood too.

Researchers barred patients who had uncontrolled infection, other autoimmune disease, pregnancy or lactation. The sequence was collected from a woman aged 18-30 years with Graves' hyperthyroidism. Sequences were obtained from blood. The rearrangement links TRBV3-1 to TRBJ1-1, with D hard to call. The CDR3 reads CASSPPGRLGNEAFF. CDR3 DNA: TGTGCCAGCAGCCCCCCGGGTCGCCTCGGGAATGAAGCTTTCTTT.